This T cell receptor (beta chain) was found in a study of cytomegalovirus exposure and HLA in healthy donors. At the level of the study: The roughly 120 validation repertoires were reported in a later analysis to have been generated on the same platform as the approximately 600 first-cohort repertoires. Overall study findings and caveats: Altogether, 150 to 200 TCR beta chains were recorded as cytomegalovirus-associated. Specific recognition of CMV antigens was confirmed in vitro for a few chains (all CMV-associated).

Germline lookup yields CDR1 MNHEY and CDR2 SVGAGI. V lost 0 bases and J 4 bases, leaving 10 bases between the germline ends. The CDR3 sequence is 15 residues long. The protocol was immunoSEQ multiplex PCR, while the TCRdb copy is restricted to in-frame clones and leaves out a portion. In the table there are over 100,000 clones, roughly 89% of which are singletons. The validation cohort, a group of roughly 120 subjects, included the donors and was separate from the roughly 620-subject first cohort. Comment on this clone: Its antigen remains unknown.

Sequenced: PBMCs. The chain combines TRBV6-5 with TRBJ1-5, with TRBD1 as a possible D gene (5 bases). The TCR comes from a woman aged 18 to 35 in good health and CMV-seronegative. CDR3 DNA: TGTGCCAGCAGTTACTCAGGACGGGGGAATCAGCCCCAGCATTTT. Its protein is CASSYSGRGNQPQHF.